The rows below give T cell receptor beta chains drawn from one sample of a study of T cells in Graves' hyperthyroidism and ophthalmopathy. TCRdb re-derived calls from the multiplex PCR reads in MiXCR, one entry per CDR3 protein. This table has 450,000 to 700,000 distinct CDR3 sequences, about half appearing once. The sample was peripheral blood or thyroid tissue (not recorded which). These TCRs come from a woman aged 18-35 years with Graves' hyperthyroidism. The CDR3 runs from the conserved cysteine through the conserved F or W. Fields, in order: D gene, V gene, J gene, clone size, CDR3 protein, CDR3 DNA. A D gene is named only where the DNA matches it firmly. The size entry is marked missing in some rows and otherwise reads once, few, many or a size class.

>TRBD2|TRBV20-1|TRBJ2-7|.
CSAFGLLAGPRNEQYF
TGCAGTGCTTTTGGGTTACTAGCGGGACCGAGGAATGAGCAGTACTTC
>TRBD1|TRBV4-1|TRBJ1-4|.
CASSHVQGPNEKLFF
TGCGCCAGCAGCCACGTACAGGGGCCTAATGAAAAACTGTTTTTT
>.|TRBV5-1|TRBJ1-1|many
CASISKTKQGREMNTEAFF
TGCGCCAGCATCTCAAAGACTAAACAGGGACGAGAGATGAACACTGAAGCTTTCTTT
>.|TRBV15|TRBJ1-1|.
CATSVGYEAFF
TGTGCCACCAGCGTGGGATATGAAGCTTTCTTT
>.|TRBV19|TRBJ2-7|many
CASSALASYEQYF
TGTGCCAGTAGTGCACTAGCTTCCTACGAGCAGTACTTC
>.|TRBV20-1|TRBJ2-2|many
CSASQITGELFF
TGCAGTGCTAGTCAAATAACCGGGGAGCTGTTTTTT
>TRBD1|TRBV5-4|TRBJ2-5|many
CASSLVLGTVQETQYF
TGTGCCAGCAGCTTGGTGCTCGGGACAGTCCAAGAGACCCAGTACTTC
>.|TRBV10-3|TRBJ1-3|medium-sized
CAISDRDISGNTIYF
TGTGCCATCAGTGACCGGGACATCTCTGGAAACACCATATATTTT
>.|TRBV6-1|TRBJ1-1|many
CASSELGLDTEAFF
TGTGCCAGCAGTGAACTGGGGTTGGACACTGAAGCTTTCTTT
>.|TRBV2|TRBJ1-4|many
CASRFFEKLFF
TGTGCCAGCAGATTCTTTGAAAAACTGTTTTTT
>.|TRBV7-8|TRBJ2-2|many
CASSLPEITGELFF
TGTGCCAGCAGCTTACCAGAGATTACCGGGGAGCTGTTTTTT
>.|TRBV7-9|TRBJ2-7|.
CASSARVQTDEQYF
TGTGCCAGCAGTGCTAGAGTCCAAACCGACGAGCAGTACTTC
>.|TRBV5-1|TRBJ2-7|.
CASSSGDGTSSSYEQYF
TGCGCCAGCAGCTCGGGAGACGGGACTTCGAGCTCCTACGAGCAGTACTTC
>.|TRBV29-1|TRBJ1-1|.
CSSNQERPEAFF
TGCAGCTCGAACCAGGAAAGACCTGAAGCTTTCTTT
>.|TRBV4-2|TRBJ1-6|many
CASSQNRPWGNSPLHF
TGTGCCAGCAGCCAAAATCGACCTTGGGGTAATTCACCCCTCCACTTT
>.|TRBV4-1|TRBJ1-6|many
CASSQGVESPANASPLHF
TGCGCCAGCAGCCAAGGGGTGGAGAGCCCGGCAAACGCTTCACCCCTCCACTTT
>TRBD1|TRBV4-1|TRBJ2-6|.
CASSRDPGQGWANVLTF
TGCGCTAGCAGCCGAGACCCGGGACAGGGGTGGGCCAACGTCCTGACTTTC
>.|TRBV20-1|TRBJ1-2|.
CSARRREGRLFGYTF
TGCAGTGCTAGGCGGCGGGAGGGACGGTTGTTTGGCTACACCTTC